One sample yielded the 13 T cell receptor beta chains listed below, sequenced in a study of cytomegalovirus exposure and HLA in healthy donors. PCR was performed using 60 Vbeta and 13 Jbeta primers. Profiled with immunoSEQ multiplex PCR; TCRdb holds only in-frame clones, not every one. The table lists some 130,000 clones, around three quarters of them singletons, with 6.5% in the top ten. The sequencing input was PBMCs. These receptors came from a man aged 35 to 55 in good health and CMV-seropositive.

The gene calls are TRBV4-1 and TRBJ2-7; 10 positions agree with TRBD2. The germline CDR1 and CDR2 sequences are MGHRA and YSYEKL. The CDR3 spans 16 residues. Trimming at V came to 0 bases and at J to 2 bases, leaving 4 bases not matched to a gene. Here the CDR3 reads CASSQDPGLATYEQYF. The CDR3 DNA sequence: TGCGCCAGCAGCCAAGATCCGGGACTAGCGACCTACGAGCAGTACTTC.

The CDR3 protein is CASRDFSKLETQYF. In DNA, the CDR3 is TGCGCCAGCAGGGACTTTAGTAAGCTTGAGACCCAGTACTTC. The rearrangement links TRBV10-2 to TRBJ2-5; D is perhaps TRBD2 (5 bases). Germline V gene data show CDR1 as WSHSY and CDR2 as SAAADI. CDR3 length equals 14 residues. Trimming shortened V by 6 bases and J by 5 bases, and 16 bases separated the two germline ends.

V and J are TRBV7-9 and TRBJ1-5; 8 bases are a match to TRBD1. This CDR3 spans 18 amino acids. In germline, CDR1 is SEHNR, CDR2 FQNEAQ (reference sequence). Trimming at V came to 3 bases and at J to 7 bases, leaving 17 bases not matched to a gene. The chain's CDR3 is CASSFGWGLTGEGQPQHF. In DNA form, the CDR3 reads TGTGCCAGCAGCTTCGGGTGGGGGTTGACAGGGGAAGGCCAGCCCCAGCATTTT.

V gene TRBV4-2 combines with J gene TRBJ2-2; the match to TRBD1 covers 7 bases. The ends lost 0 bases at V and 3 bases at J; junction bases unmatched: 7. This CDR3 region has 17 residues. Germline CDR1 reads LGHNA; CDR2 reads YNFKEQ. This CDR3 is CASSQDRDRVYTGELFF. In nucleotides, the CDR3 is TGTGCCAGCAGCCAAGATCGCGACAGGGTATACACCGGGGAGCTGTTTTTT.

The genes are TRBV5-1 and TRBJ2-5, with 8 bases lining up with TRBD2. The CDR3 is made up of 12 amino acids. The ends lost 4 bases at V and 11 bases at J; junction bases unmatched: 7. The germline V gene encodes CDR1 SGHRS and CDR2 YFSETQ. CDR3 loop: CASSTTGLEQYF. CDR3 nucleotides: TGCGCCAGCAGCACAACGGGACTAGAACAGTACTTC.

This clone was picked up one time. DNA for the CDR3: TGTGCCAGCAGCTTAAGAAAACTAGCGGGGCAAGAGACCCAGTACTTC. Encoded protein: CASSLRKLAGQETQYF. The chain links TRBV7-7 to TRBJ2-5, with TRBD2 matching over 10 bases. Germline CDR1 is SSHAT and CDR2 is FNYEAQ (reference sequence). The CDR3 contains 16 residues. The V and J ends lost 2 bases and 2 bases, in that order; junction bases with no gene match: 5.

The CDR3 DNA reads as TGTGCCACCCATAATACAGGGTCTGAAAAACTGTTTTTT. Protein sequence: CATHNTGSEKLFF. The genes are TRBV15 and TRBJ1-4; D may be TRBD1 (6 bases). Germline V gives CDR1 LNHNV, CDR2 YYDKDF (reference sequence). The CDR3 has 13 amino acids. V was clipped by 8 bases and J by 7 bases, with 14 bases between them.

The chain couples TRBV5-6 to TRBJ2-7; 7 bases map to TRBD1. The junction had 7 bases not matched to a gene; V was cut back by 1 base and J by 3 bases. Germline CDR1 reads SGHDT; CDR2 reads YYEEEE. CDR3 size: 15 residues. CDR3 protein: CASSLRGQYIYEQYF. CDR3 nucleotides: TGTGCCAGCAGCTTGCGGGGACAGTACATCTACGAGCAGTACTTC. The full variable domain, in which reference TRBV5-6 and TRBJ2-7 provide the parts outside the CDR3, is DAGVTQSPTHLIKTRGQQVTLRCSPKSGHDTVSWYQQALGQGPQFIFQYYEEEERQRGNFPDRFSGHQFPNYSSELNVNALLLGDSALYLCASSLRGQYIYEQYFGPGTRLTVT.

V usage is TRBV7-8 and J usage is TRBJ2-7; 11 bases align to TRBD2. Germline CDR1 reads SGHVS; CDR2 reads FQNEAQ. J was trimmed by 3 bases and V by 3 bases; bases with no gene match: 4. There are 15 residues in the CDR3. The CDR3 loop reads CASSLLTSGSYEQYF. Here the CDR3 DNA reads TGTGCCAGCAGCTTGCTTACTAGCGGGAGCTACGAGCAGTACTTC. Drawing the rest from reference TRBV7-8 and TRBJ2-7, the complete variable domain is GAGVSQSPRYKVAKRGQDVALRCDPISGHVSLFWYQQALGQGPEFLTYFQNEAQLDKSGLPSDRFFAERPEGSVSTLKIQRTQQEDSAVYLCASSLLTSGSYEQYFGPGTRLTVT.

The count of this clone is one. The chain has TRBV7-8 and TRBJ1-6; D ambiguous. The CDR3 covers 19 residues. The V end was cut by 1 base, the J end by 1 base, with 17 bases between. In germline, CDR1 is SGHVS, CDR2 FQNEAQ. CDR3 in DNA: TGTGCCAGCAGCTTAGGTTATGGAATAGACTGGTCCTATAATTCACCCCTCCACTTT. As protein: CASSLGYGIDWSYNSPLHF.

J is TRBJ2-1 and V is TRBV6-1; 10 positions agree with TRBD2. The CDR3 loop spans 15 amino acids. V shed 7 bases, J shed 10 bases, and the junction held 13 bases outside the gene matches. CDR1 is MNHNS and CDR2 is SASEGT in the germline V gene. CDR3 bases: TGTGCCAGCACTTCACCGTCTAGCGGGAGACAAGAGCAGTTCTTC. The encoded protein is CASTSPSSGRQEQFF.

This chain uses TRBV27 with TRBJ2-7; perhaps TRBD1 as D (6 bases). From germline, CDR1 is MNHEY and CDR2 SMNVEV (reference sequence). The CDR3 consists of 13 residues. The V and J ends lost 6 bases and 1 base respectively, with 10 bases between them. This CDR3 reads CASRGALSYEQYF. The CDR3 DNA reads as TGTGCCAGCAGGGGGGCGTTATCCTACGAGCAGTACTTC.

This clone was observed a single time. The rearrangement joins TRBV18 to TRBJ2-7; perhaps TRBD1 as D (5 bases). V was pared by 2 bases and J by 7 bases, with 12 bases between. Germline lookup yields CDR1 KGHSH and CDR2 LQKENI. The CDR3 totals 13 residues. In nucleotides, the CDR3 is TGTGCCAGCTCACCAGGGGCAGCCCAGGAGCAGTACTTC. It yields the protein CASSPGAAQEQYF.